This TCR beta chain came from a study of response to subunit inactivated influenza vaccine. Study-level findings and limits: Authors proposed each seasonal influenza vaccination draws in few new T cells.

CDR3 length equals 13 residues. Germline CDR1 reads SGHDT; CDR2 reads YYEEEE. V lost 4 bases and J 6 bases, leaving 10 bases between the germline ends. TCRdb analysed the RT-PCR reads with MiXCR anew, one entry per CDR3 protein. The sample consists of about 570,000 distinct CDR3 sequences, over 9.5% of them appearing once. This clonotype has at least ten counts. The antigen remains undetermined. V and J are TRBV5-6 and TRBJ2-2, with a weak D call TRBD2 (5 bases). The TCR sequence derives from a man aged 50-60 years who received an inactivated influenza vaccine. Here the sequenced sample was PBMCs from blood, taken on the day of vaccination. This CDR3 reads CASSLLGPGELFF. CDR3 sequence (DNA): TGTGCCAGCAGCCTACTAGGCCCCGGGGAGCTGTTTTTT.